The rows below give T cell receptor beta chains drawn from one sample of a study of blood T cell repertoires in COVID-19. Generated by immunoSEQ multiplex PCR, the TCRdb table keeps only in-frame clones and is missing some. Of around 40,000 clones in the sample, roughly 81% were seen once. The sample was peripheral blood. The receptors derive from a human donor in a cohort sampled during active COVID-19. The CDR3 runs from the conserved cysteine through the conserved F or W. The D gene is left open where the match is weak. Clone size is shown for a subset of rows, as once, few, many or a class of expanded clone.

.	TRBV21-1	15	TRBJ1-2	.	CASSKRTVPNYGYTF	TGTGCCAGCAGCAAACGGACTGTTCCTAACTATGGCTACACCTTC
.	TRBV5-1	16	TRBJ2-5	few	CASSLEVRGSGETQYF	TGCGCCAGCAGCTTGGAGGTCAGGGGCTCCGGGGAGACCCAGTACTTC
TRBD1	TRBV9	15	TRBJ2-2	.	CASSGDRINTGELFF	TGTGCCAGCAGCGGGGACAGGATTAACACCGGGGAGCTGTTTTTT
.	TRBV11-2	16	TRBJ2-4	.	CASSLDLVGARDIQYF	TGTGCCAGCAGCTTAGATCTCGTGGGGGCGAGGGACATTCAGTACTTC
.	TRBV5-1	15	TRBJ1-6	.	CASSLDDSGVSPLHF	TGCGCCAGCAGCTTGGACGATAGCGGAGTCTCACCCCTCCACTTT
.	TRBV11-3	13	TRBJ1-1	.	CASSTTRNTEAFF	TGTGCCAGCAGCACTACGAGGAACACTGAAGCTTTCTTT
TRBD1	TRBV9	15	TRBJ1-2	.	CASSRQGGGEYGYTF	TGTGCCAGCAGCCGTCAGGGGGGTGGAGAATATGGCTACACCTTC
TRBD2	TRBV7-6	16	TRBJ2-1	.	CASSFGRRGVNNEQFF	TGTGCCAGCAGCTTTGGGAGACGGGGGGTAAACAATGAGCAGTTCTTC
TRBD1	TRBV5-4	16	TRBJ2-1	.	CASSRQGLGPYNEQFF	TGTGCCAGCAGTCGACAGGGTCTGGGCCCCTACAATGAGCAGTTCTTC
TRBD1	TRBV3-1/TRBV3-2	15	TRBJ2-5	.	CASSQRGQSQETQYF	TGTGCCAGCAGCCAACGGGGACAGTCACAAGAGACCCAGTACTTC
TRBD1	TRBV5-1	16	TRBJ2-5	.	CASSLWRTGSQETQYF	TGCGCCAGCAGCTTGTGGCGGACAGGATCCCAAGAGACCCAGTACTTC
.	TRBV6-1	13	TRBJ1-1	.	CASSARSNTEAFF	TGTGCCAGCAGTGCGAGGAGTAACACTGAAGCTTTCTTT
TRBD2	TRBV19	15	TRBJ2-1	.	CASSSTSGGADEQFF	TGTGCCAGTAGTTCAACTAGCGGGGGGGCCGATGAGCAGTTCTTC
TRBD1	TRBV6-5	15	TRBJ1-5	.	CASRGQGIGNQPQHF	TGTGCCAGCAGAGGACAGGGAATCGGCAATCAGCCCCAGCATTTT
TRBD1	TRBV6-4	17	TRBJ1-3	few	CASRTGTGNGDGNTIYF	TGTGCCAGCAGGACCGGGACAGGGAACGGGGACGGAAACACCATATATTTT
TRBD1	TRBV27	15	TRBJ2-7	.	CASSSRDREPYEQYF	TGTGCCAGCAGTTCCCGGGACAGGGAACCCTACGAGCAGTACTTC
.	TRBV20-1	15	TRBJ2-3	.	CSASWGGATTDTQYF	TGCAGTGCTAGTTGGGGGGGGGCGACCACAGATACGCAGTATTTT
TRBD1	TRBV7-8	17	TRBJ1-4	.	CASSPVRGLGTNEKLFF	TGTGCCAGCAGCCCGGTAAGGGGGCTTGGCACTAATGAAAAACTGTTTTTT
TRBD2	TRBV25-1	15	TRBJ2-3	.	CASSPQRGGADTQYF	TGTGCCAGCAGTCCCCAGCGGGGGGGAGCAGATACGCAGTATTTT
.	TRBV7-2	16	TRBJ2-7	.	CASSLEGHPPTYEQYF	TGTGCCAGCAGCTTAGAGGGACACCCCCCCACCTACGAGCAGTACTTC
TRBD2	TRBV4-2	16	TRBJ2-1	.	CASSQVFLAGGDEQFF	TGTGCCAGCAGCCAAGTCTTCTTAGCGGGGGGGGATGAGCAGTTCTTC
.	TRBV5-1	16	TRBJ2-2	.	CASSSGQTQPTGELFF	TGCGCCAGCAGCTCCGGACAAACCCAACCCACCGGGGAGCTGTTTTTT
.	TRBV27	13	TRBJ1-1	once	CASSLRAFTEAFF	TGTGCCAGCAGCTTGAGGGCGTTTACTGAAGCTTTCTTT
.	TRBV12-5	20	TRBJ2-6	.	CASGPGRLTGPNSGANVLTF	TGTGCTAGTGGTCCTGGTCGCCTGACAGGCCCCAACTCTGGGGCCAACGTCCTGACTTTC
.	TRBV4-1	14	TRBJ1-6	.	CASSRGDNDSPLHF	TGCGCCAGCAGCCGAGGGGACAACGATTCACCCCTCCACTTT